This T cell receptor beta chain originates from a study of T cells in Graves' hyperthyroidism and ophthalmopathy (dated by TCRdb to between 2018 and 2021). Regarding the complete study: Peripheral blood samples were taken at the time of initial diagnosis, prior to any treatment. The study also compared thyroid tissue and blood T-cell repertoires from over 5 Graves' hyperthyroidism patients. TCR Vbeta CDR3 sequencing of 130 to 150 peripheral blood samples (43 ophthalmopathy, about 75 hyperthyroidism and roughly 17 progressor patients) is reported in the paper. To identify distinguishing TCR V-J signatures, a discovery cohort of around 100 patients was used, comprising 40 to 45 with Graves' ophthalmopathy and around 60 with stable Graves' hyperthyroidism. The approximately 95 discovery patients were divided at random into training and test sets in a 7:3 ratio. An independent validation cohort of around 19 hyperthyroidism patients and 17 patients who later progressed to ophthalmopathy tested prospective prediction of ophthalmopathy. After blood sampling, hyperthyroidism patients were treated with methimazole at a starting dose of 30 mg daily, and ophthalmopathy patients were treated with high-dose intravenous methylprednisolone. Study-level results and caveats: In cross-validation, a model built on a 13 V-J signature told ophthalmopathy apart from stable hyperthyroidism with approximately 90% sensitivity and roughly 81% specificity, and in testing the same model reached 80%/75%. No statistical method was used to set the sample size in advance, and investigators knew the group allocation. In validation, the model predicted progression to ophthalmopathy a median of around 6.5 months before onset, with about 70% sensitivity and just under 75% specificity. Most expanded thyroid clonotypes (frequency above 0.001) were also detected in blood, suggesting blood repertoires may reflect thyroid immune responses.

Graves' hyperthyroidism was defined as stable when no progression to ophthalmopathy occurred over 18 months of follow-up. The hyperthyroidism patients were between 18 and 65 years old and newly diagnosed, with a disease duration of less than 2 months. Patients with uncontrolled infections, other autoimmune diseases, pregnancy or lactation were excluded. Diagnoses were established on the basis of clinical symptoms, serum thyroxine and TRAb, thyroid ultrasound, and orbital computed tomography. PBMCs were isolated from roughly 10 ml of fresh peripheral blood by Ficoll-Paque density gradient centrifugation. Trizol reagent was used to extract total RNA, and RNA quality was then checked on an Agilent 2100 Bioanalyzer. A word on this clonotype: Its cognate antigen has yet to be identified. Being one base from a much bigger clone, this may be a read error.

Amplification of TCR beta CDR3 regions was carried out from RNA transcripts. A first-round RT-PCR of the TCR CDR3 used the HTBI primer set with the Qiagen OneStep RT-PCR kit. A second multiplex PCR round built the libraries, followed by size selection and purification. Libraries were sequenced paired-end with 100 bp reads on an Illumina HiSeq2000. Concerning the study's data processing: SOAPnuke was used to process the raw data, with reads discarded if the reads contained adapters or uncalled bases, had a mean Phred below 15, or lacked an exact constant-primer or identifier match. High-quality paired reads were merged using COPE v1.2.5, and each unique nucleotide sequence was defined as a clonotype. MiTCR v1.1 was used to align clonotypes to the IMGT TRBV, TRBD and TRBJ reference segments. The analysis included only V-J combinations with a frequency above 0.0001, which together covered over 98% of the repertoires. A TCS score was defined as the ratio between F50 (clonal expansion) and ExV (chaos), using BLOSUM62-based TCRdist between CDR3 peptides within each V-J. Welch's t-statistics and random forest reduced just over 500 V-J features to roughly 13, which were used in a naive Bayes classifier (R e1071). TCRdb reprocessing: public reads trimmed at Q25 with fastp, clones called with MiXCR, in-frame beta chains kept. Each CDR3 protein gets just one entry, which takes the most common genes and DNA from the rows behind it. TCRdb assigned the V and J calls; the authors' analysis was not used. This sample is represented by 500,000 to 700,000 distinct CDR3 sequences; around 15% of them were singletons. Under 20% of the sample is taken by the ten largest.

The source of this sequence is a woman between 18 and 30 years old with Graves' hyperthyroidism. The sample was blood.

The base sequence is TGTGCCACCACCCTTGGACGGGGGGACTATGACTACACCTTC. This yields the protein CATTLGRGDYDYTF. The chain is assembled from TRBV15 and TRBJ1-2, and TRBD1 may be the D gene, going by 5 matching bases. The germline V gene (reference sequence) gives CDR1 as LNHNV and CDR2 as YYDKDF. The CDR3 has 14 amino acids, counting the end cysteine and phenylalanine. Only the CDR3 DNA stays, 42 bases, in frame from base 1.